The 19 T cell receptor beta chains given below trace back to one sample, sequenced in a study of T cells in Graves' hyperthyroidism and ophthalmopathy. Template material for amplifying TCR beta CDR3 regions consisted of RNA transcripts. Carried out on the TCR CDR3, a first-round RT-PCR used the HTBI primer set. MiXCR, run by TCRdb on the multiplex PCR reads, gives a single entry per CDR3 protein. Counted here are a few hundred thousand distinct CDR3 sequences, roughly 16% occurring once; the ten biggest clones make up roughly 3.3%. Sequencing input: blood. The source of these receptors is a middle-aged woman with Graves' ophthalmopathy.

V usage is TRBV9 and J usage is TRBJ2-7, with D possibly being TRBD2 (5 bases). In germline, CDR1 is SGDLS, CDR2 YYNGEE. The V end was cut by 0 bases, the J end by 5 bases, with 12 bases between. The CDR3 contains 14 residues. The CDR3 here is CASSVDHQRNEQYF. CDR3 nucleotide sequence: TGTGCCAGCAGCGTAGATCATCAGCGGAACGAGCAGTACTTC.

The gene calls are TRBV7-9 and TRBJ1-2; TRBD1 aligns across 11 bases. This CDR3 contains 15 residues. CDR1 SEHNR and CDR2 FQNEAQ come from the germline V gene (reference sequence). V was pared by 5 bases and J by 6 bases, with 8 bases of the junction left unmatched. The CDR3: CASSLPGQGAHGYTF. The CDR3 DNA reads TGTGCCAGCAGCCTACCTGGACAGGGGGCGCATGGCTACACCTTC.

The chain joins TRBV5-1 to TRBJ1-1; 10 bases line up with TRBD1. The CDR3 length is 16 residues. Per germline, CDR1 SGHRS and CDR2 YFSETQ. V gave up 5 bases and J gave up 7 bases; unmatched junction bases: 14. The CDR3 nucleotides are TGCGCCAGCAGTTACCATCACCCGGGACAGGGGATTGAAGCTTTCTTT. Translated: CASSYHHPGQGIEAFF.

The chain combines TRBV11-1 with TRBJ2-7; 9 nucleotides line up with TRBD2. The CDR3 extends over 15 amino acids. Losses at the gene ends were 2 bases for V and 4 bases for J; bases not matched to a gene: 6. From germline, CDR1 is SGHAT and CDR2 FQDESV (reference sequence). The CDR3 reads CASSLFLAGSYEQYF. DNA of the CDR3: TGTGCCAGCAGCTTATTCCTAGCGGGAAGTTACGAGCAGTACTTC. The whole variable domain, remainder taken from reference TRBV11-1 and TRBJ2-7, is EAEVAQSPRYKITEKSQAVAFWCDPISGHATLYWYRQILGQGPELLVQFQDESVVDDSQLPKDRFSAERLKGVDSTLKIQPAELGDSAMYLCASSLFLAGSYEQYFGPGTRLTVT.

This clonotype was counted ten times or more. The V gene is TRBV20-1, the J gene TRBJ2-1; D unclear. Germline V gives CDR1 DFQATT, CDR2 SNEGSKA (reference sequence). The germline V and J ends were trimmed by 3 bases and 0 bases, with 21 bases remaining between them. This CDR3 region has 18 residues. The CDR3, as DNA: TGCAGTGCTAGCGATGGGTCAGCCCTATCTAGCTCCTACAATGAGCAGTTCTTC. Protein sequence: CSASDGSALSSSYNEQFF.

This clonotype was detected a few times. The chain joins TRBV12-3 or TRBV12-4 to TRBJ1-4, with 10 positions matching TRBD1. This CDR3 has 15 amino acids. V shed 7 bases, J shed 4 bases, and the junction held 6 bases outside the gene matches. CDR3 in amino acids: CASKRDRGYNEKLFF. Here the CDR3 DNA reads TGTGCCAGCAAGCGGGACAGGGGTTATAATGAAAAACTGTTTTTT.

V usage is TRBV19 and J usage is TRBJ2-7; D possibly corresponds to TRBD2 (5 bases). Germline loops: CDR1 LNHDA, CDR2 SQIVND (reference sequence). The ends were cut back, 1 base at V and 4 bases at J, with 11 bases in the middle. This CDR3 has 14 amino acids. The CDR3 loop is CASSIGGRPYEQYF. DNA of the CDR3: TGTGCCAGTAGTATAGGTGGGAGACCGTACGAGCAGTACTTC.

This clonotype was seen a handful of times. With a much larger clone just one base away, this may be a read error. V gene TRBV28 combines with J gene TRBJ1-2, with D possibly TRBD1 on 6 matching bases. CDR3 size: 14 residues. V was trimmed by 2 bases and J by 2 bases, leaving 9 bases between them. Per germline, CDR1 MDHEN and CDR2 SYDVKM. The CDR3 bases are TGTGCCAGCAGTTTACCGGGACAAAACTATGGCTACACCTTC. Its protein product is CASSLPGQNYGYTF.

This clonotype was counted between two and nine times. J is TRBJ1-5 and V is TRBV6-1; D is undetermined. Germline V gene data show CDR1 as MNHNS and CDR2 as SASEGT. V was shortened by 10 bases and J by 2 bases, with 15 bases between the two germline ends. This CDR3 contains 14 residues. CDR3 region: CATGGSGGNQPQHF. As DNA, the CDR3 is TGTGCCACCGGCGGCTCCGGGGGCAATCAGCCCCAGCATTTT.

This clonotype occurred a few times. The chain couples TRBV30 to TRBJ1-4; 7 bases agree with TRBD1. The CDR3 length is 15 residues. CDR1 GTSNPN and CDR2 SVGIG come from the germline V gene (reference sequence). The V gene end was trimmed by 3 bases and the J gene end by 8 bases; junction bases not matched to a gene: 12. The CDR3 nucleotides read TGTGCCTGGAGCTCCACAGGGGCCGGCGGGGAAAAACTGTTTTTT. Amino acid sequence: CAWSSTGAGGEKLFF.

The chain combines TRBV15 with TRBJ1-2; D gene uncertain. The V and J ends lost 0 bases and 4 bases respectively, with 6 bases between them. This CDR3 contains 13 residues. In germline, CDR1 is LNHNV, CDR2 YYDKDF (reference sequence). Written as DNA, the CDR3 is TGTGCCACCAGCAGAGAGGGAACCTATGGCTACACCTTC. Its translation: CATSREGTYGYTF.

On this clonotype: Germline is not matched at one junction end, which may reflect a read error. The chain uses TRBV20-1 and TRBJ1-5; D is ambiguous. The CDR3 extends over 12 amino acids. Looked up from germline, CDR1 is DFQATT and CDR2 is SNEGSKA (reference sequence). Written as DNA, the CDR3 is TGCAGTGCTAGAGATAGCTATCAGCCCCAGCATTTT. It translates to CSARDSYQPQHF.

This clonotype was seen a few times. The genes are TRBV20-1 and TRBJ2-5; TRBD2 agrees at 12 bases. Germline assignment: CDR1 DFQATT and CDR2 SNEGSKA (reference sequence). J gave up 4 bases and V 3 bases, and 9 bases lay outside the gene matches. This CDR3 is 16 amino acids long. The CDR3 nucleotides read TGCAGTGCTAGTTACTCTAGCGGGAGGGCCGTAGAGACCCAGTACTTC. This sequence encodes CSASYSSGRAVETQYF.

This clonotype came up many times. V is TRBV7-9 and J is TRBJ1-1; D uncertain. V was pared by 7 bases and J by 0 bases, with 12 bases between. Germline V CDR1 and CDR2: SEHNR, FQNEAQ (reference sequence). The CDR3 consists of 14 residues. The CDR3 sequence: CASKPSGMNTEAFF. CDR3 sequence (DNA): TGTGCCAGCAAACCTTCAGGCATGAACACTGAAGCTTTCTTT.

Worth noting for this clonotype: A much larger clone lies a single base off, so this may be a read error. The CDR3 is CASSLDIEVLGETHYF. CDR3 nucleotides: TGTGCCAGCAGCTTAGATATCGAGGTCCTCGGGGAGACCCACTACTTC. The chain links TRBV11-2 to TRBJ2-5; D may be TRBD2 (5 bases). The germline V gene has CDR1 SGHAT and CDR2 FQNNGV. CDR3 length: 16 amino acids.

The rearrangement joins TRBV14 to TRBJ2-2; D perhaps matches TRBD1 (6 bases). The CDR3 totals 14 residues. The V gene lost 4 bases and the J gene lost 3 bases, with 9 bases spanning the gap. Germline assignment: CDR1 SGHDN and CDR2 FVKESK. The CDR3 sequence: CASSRGQHTGELFF. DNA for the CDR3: TGTGCCAGCAGCCGAGGACAGCACACCGGGGAGCTGTTTTTT. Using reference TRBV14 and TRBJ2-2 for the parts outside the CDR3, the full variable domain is EAGVTQFPSHSVIEKGQTVTLRCDPISGHDNLYWYRRVMGKEIKFLLHFVKESKQDESGMPNNRFLAERTGGTYSTLKVQPAELEDSGVYFCASSRGQHTGELFFGEGSRLTVL.

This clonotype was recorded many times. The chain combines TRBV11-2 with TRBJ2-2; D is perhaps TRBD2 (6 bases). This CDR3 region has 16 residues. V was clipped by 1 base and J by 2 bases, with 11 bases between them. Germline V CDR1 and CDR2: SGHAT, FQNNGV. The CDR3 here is CASSLAAAGNTGELFF. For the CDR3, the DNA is TGTGCCAGCAGCTTAGCGGCGGCGGGAAACACCGGGGAGCTGTTTTTT.

The CDR3 nucleotides read TGCAGTGCTAGAGTCCTAGTTGTGACTAGCCTAGCCTACAATGAGCAGTTCTTC. Protein product: CSARVLVVTSLAYNEQFF. The J gene is TRBJ2-1, the V gene TRBV20-1, with 7 bases that match TRBD2. The germline V gene encodes CDR1 DFQATT and CDR2 SNEGSKA (reference sequence). V lost 1 base and J lost 2; bases outside the gene matches: 14. CDR3 size: 18 residues.

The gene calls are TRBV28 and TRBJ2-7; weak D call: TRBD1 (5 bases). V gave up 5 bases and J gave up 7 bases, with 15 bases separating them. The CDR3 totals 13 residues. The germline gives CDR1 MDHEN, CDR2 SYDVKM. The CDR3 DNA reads TGTGCCAGCAGTCCACAAGACAGATTAGAGCAGTACTTC. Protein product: CASSPQDRLEQYF.